These 12 T cell receptor beta chains came from one sample sequenced in a study of blood T cell repertoires in COVID-19. Profiled with immunoSEQ multiplex PCR; TCRdb holds only in-frame clones, not every one. The sample records about 150,000 clones, around four fifths being singletons. The sequenced sample was peripheral blood. All receptors derive from a woman aged 70-85 years who had recovered from COVID-19.

The V and J genes are TRBV7-9 and TRBJ2-3, with a possible D match to TRBD2 (5 bases). Trimming cost V 4 bases and J 6 bases, with 11 bases left between them. This CDR3 has 13 amino acids. In germline, CDR1 is SEHNR, CDR2 FQNEAQ (reference sequence). The CDR3 here is CASSSAGVDTQYF. The DNA of the CDR3 is TGTGCCAGCAGCTCCGCGGGTGTCGATACGCAGTATTTT.

Notes on this clone: The same CDR3 arises from other DNA sequences in this sample as well. The V gene is TRBV28, the J gene TRBJ2-7; D not certain. Looked up from germline, CDR1 is MDHEN and CDR2 is SYDVKM. V lost 2 bases and J lost 4, with 3 bases in between. There are 11 residues in the CDR3. CDR3 in DNA: TGTGCCAGCAGTTTACTTTACGAGCAGTACTTC. Protein sequence: CASSLLYEQYF.

The chain couples TRBV5-1 to TRBJ2-7, with 9 bases aligning to TRBD2. The CDR3 loop spans 15 amino acids. Germline CDR1 SGHRS, CDR2 YFSETQ. The junction had 8 bases not matched to a gene; V was cut back by 0 bases and J by 7 bases. Here the CDR3 reads CASSLGREGRREQYF. The CDR3 DNA sequence: TGCGCCAGCAGCTTGGGGCGGGAGGGCCGGAGGGAGCAGTACTTC.

This clone is a singleton in its sample. The genes are TRBV29-1 and TRBJ2-5; 16 bases are a match to TRBD2. This CDR3 region has 15 residues. Germline V gene sequence: CDR1 SQVTM, CDR2 ANQGSEA. V dropped 3 bases and J dropped 7; count of bases not matched to a gene: 5. CDR3 amino acids: CSVEGLAGGPWTQYF. CDR3 bases: TGCAGCGTTGAGGGACTAGCGGGGGGGCCCTGGACCCAGTACTTC.

This clone was recorded once. The chain links TRBV5-4 to TRBJ2-7; TRBD1 matches 8 bases. Germline loops: CDR1 SGHNT, CDR2 YYREEE (reference sequence). The CDR3 covers 15 residues. V was clipped by 1 base and J by 6 bases; unmatched bases: 9. The CDR3, as DNA: TGTGCCAGCAGCTTGTGGGCAGGGGGCGCGGGCGAGCAGTACTTC. Translating gives CASSLWAGGAGEQYF.

The CDR3 DNA is TGTGCCAGCAGTGAATTGTCGGCGGAGCCCTCCTACGAGCAGTACTTC. As protein: CASSELSAEPSYEQYF. The gene calls are TRBV6-1 and TRBJ2-7; D is unclear. Trimming removed 2 bases from V and 0 bases from J, with 14 bases in between. The CDR3 loop spans 16 amino acids. In germline, CDR1 is MNHNS, CDR2 SASEGT.

J is TRBJ2-4 and V is TRBV5-4; 10 bases are a match to TRBD1. This CDR3 region has 16 residues. Germline trimming cut 4 bases from V and 9 bases from J; bases unmatched to any gene: 13. Germline lookup yields CDR1 SGHNT and CDR2 YYREEE (reference sequence). The CDR3: CASSPPGQGPEGIQYF. In DNA form, the CDR3 reads TGTGCCAGCAGCCCCCCGGGACAGGGGCCGGAGGGCATTCAGTACTTC.

The chain couples TRBV15 to TRBJ1-2, with a tentative D call TRBD1 (5 bases). This CDR3 is built from 12 residues. Germline lookup yields CDR1 LNHNV and CDR2 YYDKDF (reference sequence). Trimming shortened V by 3 bases and J by 4 bases, and 6 bases separated the two germline ends. The CDR3, as DNA: TGTGCCACCAGCAGCGACAGCTATGGCTACACCTTC. As protein: CATSSDSYGYTF.

V is TRBV5-3 and J is TRBJ1-2; D ambiguous. TRBV5-3 is recorded as an ORF, its role being uncertain. The length of the CDR3 is 11 residues. The ends were cut back, 10 bases at V and 0 bases at J, with 7 bases in the middle. The CDR3 is CAPAANYGYTF. CDR3 DNA: TGTGCCCCGGCGGCTAACTATGGCTACACCTTC.

V gene TRBV4-3 combines with J gene TRBJ2-7, with TRBD1 matching over 9 bases. CDR3 size: 15 residues. Germline CDR1 LGHNA, CDR2 YSLEER. V shed 3 bases, J shed 5 bases, and the junction held 8 bases outside the gene matches. As DNA, the CDR3 is TGCGCCAGCAGCCAGGCACAGGGGGCGCCCCACGAGCAGTACTTC. Encoded protein: CASSQAQGAPHEQYF.

In nucleotides, the CDR3 is TGTGCCAGCAGCCCGGATGGGGCGACGTACAATGAGCAGTTCTTC. Encoded protein: CASSPDGATYNEQFF. The chain carries TRBV5-4 and TRBJ2-1; TRBD1 might be the D (5 bases). V was shortened by 4 bases and J by 4 bases, with 15 bases between the two germline ends. Germline V gene lookup returns CDR1 SGHNT and CDR2 YYREEE (reference sequence). The CDR3 runs to 15 residues.

V is TRBV28 and J is TRBJ2-5; TRBD1 agrees at 9 bases. CDR3 size: 15 residues. Germline assignment: CDR1 MDHEN and CDR2 SYDVKM. V shed 2 bases and J 3 bases; nucleotides not matched to a gene: 4. The CDR3 sequence: CASSLAGQGEETQYF. CDR3 bases: TGTGCCAGCAGTTTAGCGGGACAGGGAGAAGAGACCCAGTACTTC. The whole variable domain, remainder taken from reference TRBV28 and TRBJ2-5, is DVKVTQSSRYLVKRTGEKVFLECVQDMDHENMFWYRQDPGLGLRLIYFSYDVKMKEKGDIPEGYSVSREKKERFSLILESASTNQTSMYLCASSLAGQGEETQYFGPGTRLLVL.